The source of this TCR beta chain is a study of blood T cell repertoires in COVID-19. Germline V CDR1 and CDR2: SGHVS, FNYEAQ. The CDR3 covers 14 residues. The J segment lost 2 bases and the V segment lost 4 bases, leaving 5 bases of the junction unmatched. Assay: immunoSEQ multiplex PCR; the TCRdb copy retains only in-frame clones and omits some. This table holds 200,000 to 250,000 clones, 80% found once. This clone came up a few times. The chain couples TRBV7-6 to TRBJ2-7; 7 nucleotides match TRBD1. The TCR was taken from a man younger than 40 with acute COVID-19. The sample consisted of PBMCs or T cells enriched from blood (not recorded which). Here the CDR3 DNA reads TGTGCCAGCAGCTCCCGGGACAGTGCCTACGAGCAGTACTTC. Translated: CASSSRDSAYEQYF.